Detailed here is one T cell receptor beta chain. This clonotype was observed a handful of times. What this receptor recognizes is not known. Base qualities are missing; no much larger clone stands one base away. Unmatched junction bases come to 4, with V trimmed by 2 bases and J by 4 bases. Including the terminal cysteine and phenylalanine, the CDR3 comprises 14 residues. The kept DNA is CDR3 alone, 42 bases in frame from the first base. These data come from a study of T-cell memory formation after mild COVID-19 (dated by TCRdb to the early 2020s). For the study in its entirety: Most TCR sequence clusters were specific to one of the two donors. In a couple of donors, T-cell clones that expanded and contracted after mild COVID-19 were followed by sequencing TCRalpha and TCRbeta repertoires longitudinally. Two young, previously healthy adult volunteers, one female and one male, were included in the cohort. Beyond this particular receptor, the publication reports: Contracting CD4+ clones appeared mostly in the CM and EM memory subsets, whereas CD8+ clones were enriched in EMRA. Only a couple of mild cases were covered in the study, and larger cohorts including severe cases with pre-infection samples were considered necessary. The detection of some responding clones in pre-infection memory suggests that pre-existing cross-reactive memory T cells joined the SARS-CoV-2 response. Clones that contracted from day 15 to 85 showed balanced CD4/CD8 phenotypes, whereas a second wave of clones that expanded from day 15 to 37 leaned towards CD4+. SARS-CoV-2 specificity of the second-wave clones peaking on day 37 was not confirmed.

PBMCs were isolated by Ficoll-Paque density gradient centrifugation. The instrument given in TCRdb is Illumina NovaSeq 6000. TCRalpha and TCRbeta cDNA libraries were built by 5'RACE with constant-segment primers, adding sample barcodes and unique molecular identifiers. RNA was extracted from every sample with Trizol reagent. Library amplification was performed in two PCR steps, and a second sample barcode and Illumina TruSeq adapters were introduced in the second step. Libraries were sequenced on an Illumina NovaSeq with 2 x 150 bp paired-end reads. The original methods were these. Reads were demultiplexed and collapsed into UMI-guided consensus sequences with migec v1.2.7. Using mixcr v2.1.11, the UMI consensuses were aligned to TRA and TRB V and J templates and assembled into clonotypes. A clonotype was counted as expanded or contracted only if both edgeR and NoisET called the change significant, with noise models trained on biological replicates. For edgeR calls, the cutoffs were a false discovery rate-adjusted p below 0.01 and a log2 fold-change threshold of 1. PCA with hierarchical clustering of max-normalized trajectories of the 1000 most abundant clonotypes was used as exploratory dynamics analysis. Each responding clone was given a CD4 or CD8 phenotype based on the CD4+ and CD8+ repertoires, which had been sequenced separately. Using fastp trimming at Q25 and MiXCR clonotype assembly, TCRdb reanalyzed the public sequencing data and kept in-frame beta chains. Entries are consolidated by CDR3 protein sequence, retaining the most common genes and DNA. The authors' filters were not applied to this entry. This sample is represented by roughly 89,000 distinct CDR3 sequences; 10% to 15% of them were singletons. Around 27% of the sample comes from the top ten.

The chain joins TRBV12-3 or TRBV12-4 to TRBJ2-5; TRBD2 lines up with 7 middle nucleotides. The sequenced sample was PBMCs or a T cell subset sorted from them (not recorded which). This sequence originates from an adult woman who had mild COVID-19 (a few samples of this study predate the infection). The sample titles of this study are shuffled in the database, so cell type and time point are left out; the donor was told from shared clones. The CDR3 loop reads CASSLTWEGETQYF. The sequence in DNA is TGTGCCAGCAGTTTAACTTGGGAGGGAGAGACCCAGTACTTC.